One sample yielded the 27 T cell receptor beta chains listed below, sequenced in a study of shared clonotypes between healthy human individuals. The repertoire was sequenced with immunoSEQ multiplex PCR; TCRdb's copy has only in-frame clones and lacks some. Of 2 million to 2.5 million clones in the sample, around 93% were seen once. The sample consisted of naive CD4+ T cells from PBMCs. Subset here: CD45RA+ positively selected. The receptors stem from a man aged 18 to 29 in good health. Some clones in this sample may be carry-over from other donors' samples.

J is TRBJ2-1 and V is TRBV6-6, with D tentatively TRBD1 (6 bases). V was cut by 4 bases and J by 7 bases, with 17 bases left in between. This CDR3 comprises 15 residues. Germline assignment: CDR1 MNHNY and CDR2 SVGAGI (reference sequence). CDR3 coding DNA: TGTGCCAGCAGTTTACAGGGAGTTGTGAGGAATGAGCAGTTCTTC. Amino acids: CASSLQGVVRNEQFF.

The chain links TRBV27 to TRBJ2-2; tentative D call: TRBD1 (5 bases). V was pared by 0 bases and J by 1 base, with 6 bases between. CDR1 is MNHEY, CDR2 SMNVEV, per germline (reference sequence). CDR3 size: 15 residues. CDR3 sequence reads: CASSLSDRNTGELFF. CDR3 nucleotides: TGTGCCAGCAGTTTATCAGACAGGAACACCGGGGAGCTGTTTTTT.

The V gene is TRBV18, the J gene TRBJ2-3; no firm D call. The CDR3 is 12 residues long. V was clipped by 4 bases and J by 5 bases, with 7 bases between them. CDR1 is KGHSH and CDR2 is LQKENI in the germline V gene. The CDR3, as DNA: TGTGCCAGCTCACGTCGAGAAGATACGCAGTATTTT. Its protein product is CASSRREDTQYF.

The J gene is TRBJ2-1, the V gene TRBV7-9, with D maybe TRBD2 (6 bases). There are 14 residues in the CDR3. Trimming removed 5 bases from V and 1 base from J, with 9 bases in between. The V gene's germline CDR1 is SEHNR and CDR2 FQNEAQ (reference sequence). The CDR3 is CASSRGDSYNEQFF. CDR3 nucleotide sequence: TGTGCCAGCAGCCGCGGGGATTCCTACAATGAGCAGTTCTTC.

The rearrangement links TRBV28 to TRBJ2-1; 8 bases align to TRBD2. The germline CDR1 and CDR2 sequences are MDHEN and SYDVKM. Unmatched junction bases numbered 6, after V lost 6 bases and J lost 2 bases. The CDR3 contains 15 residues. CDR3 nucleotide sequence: TGTGCCAGCAGCGCCCTACTAGCGGCCTACAATGAGCAGTTCTTC. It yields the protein CASSALLAAYNEQFF.

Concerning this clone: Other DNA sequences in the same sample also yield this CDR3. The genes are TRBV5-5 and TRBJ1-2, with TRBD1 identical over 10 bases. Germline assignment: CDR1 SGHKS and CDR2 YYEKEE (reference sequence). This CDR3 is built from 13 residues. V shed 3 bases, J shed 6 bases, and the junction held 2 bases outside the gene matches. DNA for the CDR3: TGTGCCAGCAGCTCCGGGACAGGGGATGGCTACACCTTC. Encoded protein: CASSSGTGDGYTF.

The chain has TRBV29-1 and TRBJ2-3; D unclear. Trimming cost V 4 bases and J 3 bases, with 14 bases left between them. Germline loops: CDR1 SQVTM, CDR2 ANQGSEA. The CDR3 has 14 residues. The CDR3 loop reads CSVGPTSKTDTQYF. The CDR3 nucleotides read TGCAGCGTTGGTCCCACTTCCAAGACAGATACGCAGTATTTT.

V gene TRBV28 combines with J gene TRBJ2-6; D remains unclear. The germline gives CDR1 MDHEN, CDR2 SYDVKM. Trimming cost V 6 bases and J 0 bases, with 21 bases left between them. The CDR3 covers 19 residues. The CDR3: CASRRFLQRRGSGANVLTF. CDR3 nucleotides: TGTGCCAGCAGACGCTTTTTGCAGAGGCGAGGCTCTGGGGCCAACGTCCTGACTTTC.

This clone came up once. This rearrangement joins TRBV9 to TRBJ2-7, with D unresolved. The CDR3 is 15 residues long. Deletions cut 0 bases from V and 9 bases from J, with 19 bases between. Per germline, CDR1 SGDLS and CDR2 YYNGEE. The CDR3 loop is CASSVGAGDPGGQYF. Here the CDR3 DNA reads TGTGCCAGCAGCGTAGGGGCCGGAGACCCCGGCGGGCAGTACTTC.

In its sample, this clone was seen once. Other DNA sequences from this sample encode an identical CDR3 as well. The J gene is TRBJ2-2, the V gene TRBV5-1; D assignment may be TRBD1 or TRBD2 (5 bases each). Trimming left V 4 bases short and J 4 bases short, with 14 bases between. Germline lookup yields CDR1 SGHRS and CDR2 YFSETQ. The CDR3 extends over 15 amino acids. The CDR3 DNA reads TGCGCCAGCAGCCTAACAGGACTGGGCACCGGGGAGCTGTTTTTT. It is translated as CASSLTGLGTGELFF. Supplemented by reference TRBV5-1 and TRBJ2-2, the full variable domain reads KAGVTQTPRYLIKTRGQQVTLSCSPISGHRSVSWYQQTPGQGLQFLFEYFSETQRNKGNFPGRFSGRQFSNSRSEMNVSTLELGDSALYLCASSLTGLGTGELFFGEGSRLTVL.

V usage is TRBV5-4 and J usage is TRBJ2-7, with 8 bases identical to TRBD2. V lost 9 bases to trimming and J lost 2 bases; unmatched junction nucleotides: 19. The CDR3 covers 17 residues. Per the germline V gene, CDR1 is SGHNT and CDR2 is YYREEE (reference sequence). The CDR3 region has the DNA TGTGCCACTCACAGAGGGGGGGGCGGGAGGACCACCTACGAGCAGTACTTC. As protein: CATHRGGGGRTTYEQYF.

CDR3 coding DNA: TGTGCCTCCTCAAGGGCACGGGGGCATGAGACCCAGTACTTC. Translation: CASSRARGHETQYF. The chain carries TRBV6-5 and TRBJ2-5, with D possibly being TRBD1 or TRBD2 (6 bases each). This CDR3 region has 14 residues. V lost 11 bases to trimming and J lost 5 bases, with 21 bases between them. CDR1 and CDR2 (germline): MNHEY, SVGAGI.

The CDR3 is CASSADPLSGNTIYF. CDR3 nucleotides: TGTGCCAGCAGCGCGGACCCCCTGTCTGGAAACACCATATATTTT. J is TRBJ1-3 and V is TRBV9, with D unclear. V was clipped by 3 bases and J by 1 base, with 11 bases between them. CDR3 length: 15 amino acids. Germline values: CDR1 SGDLS, CDR2 YYNGEE.

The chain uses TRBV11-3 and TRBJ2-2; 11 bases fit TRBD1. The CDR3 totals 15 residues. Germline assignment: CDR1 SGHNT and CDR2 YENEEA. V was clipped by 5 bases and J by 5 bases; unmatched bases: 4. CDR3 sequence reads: CASSKDRGRTGELFF. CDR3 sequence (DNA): TGTGCCAGCAGCAAGGACAGGGGGCGGACCGGGGAGCTGTTTTTT.

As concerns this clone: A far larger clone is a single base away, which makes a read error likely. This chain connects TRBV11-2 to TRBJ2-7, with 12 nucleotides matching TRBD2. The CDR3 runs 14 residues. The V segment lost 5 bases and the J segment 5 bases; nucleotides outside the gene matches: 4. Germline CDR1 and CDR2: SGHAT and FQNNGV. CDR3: CASSRGLAGHEQYF. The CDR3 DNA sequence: TGTGCCAGCAGCCGCGGACTAGCGGGACACGAGCAGTACTTC.

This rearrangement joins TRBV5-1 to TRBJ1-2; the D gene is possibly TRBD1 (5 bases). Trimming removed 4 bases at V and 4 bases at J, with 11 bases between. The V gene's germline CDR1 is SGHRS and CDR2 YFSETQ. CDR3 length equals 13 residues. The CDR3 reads CASSVGHFYGYTF. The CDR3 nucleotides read TGCGCCAGCAGCGTCGGACACTTCTATGGCTACACCTTC.

DNA of the CDR3: TGCGCCAGCAGTGAGGGGGGTTCGAACACCGGGGAGCTGTTTTTT. As protein: CASSEGGSNTGELFF. The rearrangement joins TRBV10-1 to TRBJ2-2; D might be TRBD1 or TRBD2, each matching 5 bases. Germline values: CDR1 WNHNN, CDR2 SYGVQD (reference sequence). The CDR3 contains 15 residues. The V end lost 2 bases, the J end lost 0 bases, and 7 bases lay between the germline ends.

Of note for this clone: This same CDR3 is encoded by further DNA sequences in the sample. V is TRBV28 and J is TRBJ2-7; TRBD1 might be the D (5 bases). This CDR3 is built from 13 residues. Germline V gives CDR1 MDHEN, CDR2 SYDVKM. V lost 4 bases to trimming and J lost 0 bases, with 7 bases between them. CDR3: CASSYRSSYEQYF. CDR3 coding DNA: TGTGCCAGCAGTTACAGGAGCTCCTACGAGCAGTACTTC.

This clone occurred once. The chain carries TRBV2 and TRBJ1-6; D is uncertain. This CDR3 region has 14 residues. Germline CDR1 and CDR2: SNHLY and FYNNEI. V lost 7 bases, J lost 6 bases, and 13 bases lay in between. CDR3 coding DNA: TGTGCCAGCACCCAAGGGCCGCCTAATTCACCCCTCCACTTT. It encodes CASTQGPPNSPLHF.

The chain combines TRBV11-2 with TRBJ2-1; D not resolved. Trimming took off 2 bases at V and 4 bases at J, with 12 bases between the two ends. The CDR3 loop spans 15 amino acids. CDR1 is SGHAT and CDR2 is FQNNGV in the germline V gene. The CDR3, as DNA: TGTGCCAGCAGCTTAAGGGAACTACCGTACAATGAGCAGTTCTTC. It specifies CASSLRELPYNEQFF.

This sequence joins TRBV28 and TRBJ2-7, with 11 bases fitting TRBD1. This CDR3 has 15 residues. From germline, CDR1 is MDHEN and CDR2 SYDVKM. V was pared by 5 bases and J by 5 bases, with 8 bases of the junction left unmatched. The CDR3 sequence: CASSPWTGGYDEQYF. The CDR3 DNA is TGTGCCAGCAGTCCCTGGACAGGGGGCTACGACGAGCAGTACTTC.

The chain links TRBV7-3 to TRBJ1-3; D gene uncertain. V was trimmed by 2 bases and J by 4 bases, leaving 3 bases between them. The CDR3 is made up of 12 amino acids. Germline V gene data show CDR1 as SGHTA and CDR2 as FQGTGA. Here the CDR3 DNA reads TGTGCCAGCAGCTTATCCGGAAACACCATATATTTT. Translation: CASSLSGNTIYF. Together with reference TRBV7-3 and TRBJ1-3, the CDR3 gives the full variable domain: GAGVSQTPSNKVTEKGKYVELRCDPISGHTALYWYRQSLGQGPEFLIYFQGTGAADDSGLPNDRFFAVRPEGSVSTLKIQRTERGDSAVYLCASSLSGNTIYFGEGSWLTVV.

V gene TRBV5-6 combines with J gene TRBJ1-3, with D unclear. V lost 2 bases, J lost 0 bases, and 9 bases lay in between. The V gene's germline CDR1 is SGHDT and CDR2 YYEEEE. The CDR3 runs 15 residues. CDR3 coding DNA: TGTGCCAGCAGCTTTCGGAGGGCCTCTGGAAACACCATATATTTT. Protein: CASSFRRASGNTIYF. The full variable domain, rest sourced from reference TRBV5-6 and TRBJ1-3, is DAGVTQSPTHLIKTRGQQVTLRCSPKSGHDTVSWYQQALGQGPQFIFQYYEEEERQRGNFPDRFSGHQFPNYSSELNVNALLLGDSALYLCASSFRRASGNTIYFGEGSWLTVV.

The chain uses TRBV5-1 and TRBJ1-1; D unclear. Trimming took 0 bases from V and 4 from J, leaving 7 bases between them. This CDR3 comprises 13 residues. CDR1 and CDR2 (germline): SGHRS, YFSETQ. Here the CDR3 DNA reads TGCGCCAGCAGCTTGGAGCAGGCCACTGAAGCTTTCTTT. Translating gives CASSLEQATEAFF.

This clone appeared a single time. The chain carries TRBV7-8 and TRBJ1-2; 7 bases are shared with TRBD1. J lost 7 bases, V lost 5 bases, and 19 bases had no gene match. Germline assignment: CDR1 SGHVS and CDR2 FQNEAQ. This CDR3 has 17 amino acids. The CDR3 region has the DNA TGTGCCAGCAGCCCGGTTAGGGTGATCGGACAGGCTTCTGGCTACACCTTC. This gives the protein CASSPVRVIGQASGYTF.

The CDR3 coding sequence is TGCGCCAGCAGCTTCGCCGGGACAGGGAGTGGCTACACCTTC. As protein: CASSFAGTGSGYTF. This chain connects TRBV5-1 to TRBJ1-2; 9 bases line up with TRBD1. The germline V gene has CDR1 SGHRS and CDR2 YFSETQ. The CDR3 runs 14 residues. V lost 2 bases and J lost 7; bases outside the gene matches: 6.

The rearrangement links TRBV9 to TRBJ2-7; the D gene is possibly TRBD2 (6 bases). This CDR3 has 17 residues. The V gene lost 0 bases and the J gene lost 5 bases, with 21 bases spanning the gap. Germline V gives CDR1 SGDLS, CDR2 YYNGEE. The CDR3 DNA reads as TGTGCCAGCAGCGTAGGACTCATAGGAGGGAGAGGCCACGAGCAGTACTTC. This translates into CASSVGLIGGRGHEQYF.